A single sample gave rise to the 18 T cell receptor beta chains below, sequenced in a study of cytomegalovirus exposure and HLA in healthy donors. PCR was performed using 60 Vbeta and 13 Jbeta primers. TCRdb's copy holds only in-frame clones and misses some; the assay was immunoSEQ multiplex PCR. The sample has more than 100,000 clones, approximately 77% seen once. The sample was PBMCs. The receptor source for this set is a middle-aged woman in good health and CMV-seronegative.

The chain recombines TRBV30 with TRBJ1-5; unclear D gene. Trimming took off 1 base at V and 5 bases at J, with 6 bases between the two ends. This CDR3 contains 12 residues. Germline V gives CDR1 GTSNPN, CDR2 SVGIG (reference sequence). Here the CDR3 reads CAWSAQDQPQHF. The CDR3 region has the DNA TGTGCCTGGAGTGCCCAGGATCAGCCCCAGCATTTT.

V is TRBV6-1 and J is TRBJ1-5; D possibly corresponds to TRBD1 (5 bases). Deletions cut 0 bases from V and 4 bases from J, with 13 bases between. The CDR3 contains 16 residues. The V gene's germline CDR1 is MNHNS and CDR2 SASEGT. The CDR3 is CASSEAGGIGNQPQHF. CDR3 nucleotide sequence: TGTGCCAGCAGTGAAGCGGGGGGGATCGGGAATCAGCCCCAGCATTTT.

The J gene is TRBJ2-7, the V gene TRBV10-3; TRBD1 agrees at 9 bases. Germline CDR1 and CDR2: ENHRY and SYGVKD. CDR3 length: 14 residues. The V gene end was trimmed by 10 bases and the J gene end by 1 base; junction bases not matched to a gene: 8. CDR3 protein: CATHSGTGSYEQYF. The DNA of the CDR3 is TGTGCCACCCATTCCGGGACAGGGTCCTACGAGCAGTACTTC.

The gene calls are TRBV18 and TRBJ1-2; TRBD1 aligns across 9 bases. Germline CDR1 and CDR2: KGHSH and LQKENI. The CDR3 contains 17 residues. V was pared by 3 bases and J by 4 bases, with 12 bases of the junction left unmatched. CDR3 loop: CASSPGQGMTALYGYTF. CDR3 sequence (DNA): TGTGCCAGCTCACCCGGACAGGGGATGACAGCCCTCTATGGCTACACCTTC.

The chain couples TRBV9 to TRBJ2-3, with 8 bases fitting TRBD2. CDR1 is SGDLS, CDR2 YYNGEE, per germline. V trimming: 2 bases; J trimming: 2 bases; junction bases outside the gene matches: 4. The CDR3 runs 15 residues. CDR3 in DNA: TGTGCCAGCAGCGTCGCGGGGGGTTTCACAGATACGCAGTATTTT. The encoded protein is CASSVAGGFTDTQYF.

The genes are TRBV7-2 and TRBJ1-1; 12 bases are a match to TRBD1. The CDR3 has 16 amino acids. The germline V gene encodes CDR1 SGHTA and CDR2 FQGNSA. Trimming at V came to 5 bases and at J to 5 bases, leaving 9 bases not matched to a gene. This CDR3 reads CASSPRDRGRGTEAFF. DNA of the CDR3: TGTGCCAGCAGCCCGAGGGACAGGGGGCGTGGAACTGAAGCTTTCTTT.

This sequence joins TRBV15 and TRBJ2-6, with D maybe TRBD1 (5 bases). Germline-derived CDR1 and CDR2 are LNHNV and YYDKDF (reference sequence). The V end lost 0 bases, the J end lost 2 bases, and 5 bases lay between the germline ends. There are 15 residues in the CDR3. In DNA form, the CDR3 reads TGTGCCACCAGCAGAGACAGGGCTGGGGCCAACGTCCTGACTTTC. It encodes CATSRDRAGANVLTF. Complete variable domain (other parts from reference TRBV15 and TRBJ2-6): DAMVIQNPRYQVTQFGKPVTLSCSQTLNHNVMYWYQQKSSQAPKLLFHYYDKDFNNEADTPDNFQSRRPNTSFCFLDIRSPGLGDTAMYLCATSRDRAGANVLTFGAGSRLTVL.

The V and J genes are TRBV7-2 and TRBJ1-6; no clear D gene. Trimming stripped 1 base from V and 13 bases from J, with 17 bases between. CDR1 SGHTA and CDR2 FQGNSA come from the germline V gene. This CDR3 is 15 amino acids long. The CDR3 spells CASSLEGSGSSPLHF. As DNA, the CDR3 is TGTGCCAGCAGCTTAGAGGGCAGCGGTAGTTCTCCCCTCCACTTT.

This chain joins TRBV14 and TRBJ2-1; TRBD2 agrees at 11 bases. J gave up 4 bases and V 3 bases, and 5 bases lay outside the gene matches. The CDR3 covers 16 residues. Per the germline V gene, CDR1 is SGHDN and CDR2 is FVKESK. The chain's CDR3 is CASSHLTSGVYNEQFF. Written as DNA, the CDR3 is TGTGCCAGCAGCCACCTGACTAGCGGGGTTTACAATGAGCAGTTCTTC.

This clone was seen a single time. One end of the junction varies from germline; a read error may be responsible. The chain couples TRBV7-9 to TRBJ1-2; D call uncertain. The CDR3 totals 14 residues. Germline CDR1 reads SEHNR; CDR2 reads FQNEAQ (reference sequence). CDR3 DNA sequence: TGTTCCAGCAGCTTAGCTGAGTCACCTCATGGCTACACCTTC. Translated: CSSSLAESPHGYTF.

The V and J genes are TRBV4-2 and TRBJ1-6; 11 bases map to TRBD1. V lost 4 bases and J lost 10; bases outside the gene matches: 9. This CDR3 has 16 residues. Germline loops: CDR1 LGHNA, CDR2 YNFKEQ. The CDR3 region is CASSRRPGQGGSPLHF. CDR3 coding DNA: TGTGCCAGCAGCCGCCGGCCGGGACAGGGGGGATCACCCCTCCACTTT.

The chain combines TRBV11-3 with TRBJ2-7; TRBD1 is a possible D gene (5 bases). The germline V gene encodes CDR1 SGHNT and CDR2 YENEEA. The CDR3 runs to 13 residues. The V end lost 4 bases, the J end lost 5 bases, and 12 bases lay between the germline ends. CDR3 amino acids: CASSSGSRHEQYF. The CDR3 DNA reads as TGTGCCAGCAGCTCAGGGTCCCGCCACGAGCAGTACTTC.

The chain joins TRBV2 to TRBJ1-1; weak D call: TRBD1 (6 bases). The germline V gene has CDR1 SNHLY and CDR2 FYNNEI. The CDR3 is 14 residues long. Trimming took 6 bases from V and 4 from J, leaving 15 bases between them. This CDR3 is CASRRGGESTEAFF. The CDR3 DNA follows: TGTGCCAGCAGGCGGGGGGGCGAGAGCACTGAAGCTTTCTTT.

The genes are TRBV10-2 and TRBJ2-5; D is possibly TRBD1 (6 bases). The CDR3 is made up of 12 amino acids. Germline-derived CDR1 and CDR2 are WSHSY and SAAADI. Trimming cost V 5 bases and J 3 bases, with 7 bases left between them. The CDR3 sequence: CASSPGEETQYF. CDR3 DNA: TGCGCCAGCAGTCCAGGGGAAGAGACCCAGTACTTC.

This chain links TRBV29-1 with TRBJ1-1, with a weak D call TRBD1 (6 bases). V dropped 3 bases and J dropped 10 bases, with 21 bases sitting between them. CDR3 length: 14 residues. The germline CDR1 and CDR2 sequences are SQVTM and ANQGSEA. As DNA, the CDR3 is TGCAGCGTTGATGGCGCAGGGGCTTCGAGTATAGCTTTCTTT. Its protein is CSVDGAGASSIAFF.

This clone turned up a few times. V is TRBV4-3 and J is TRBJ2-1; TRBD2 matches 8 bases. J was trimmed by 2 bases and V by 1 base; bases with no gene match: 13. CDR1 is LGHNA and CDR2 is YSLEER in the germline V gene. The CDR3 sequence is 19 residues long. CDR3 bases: TGCGCCAGCAGCCAAGGGAGGGTGTTACGGGGGGGCGCCTACAATGAGCAGTTCTTC. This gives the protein CASSQGRVLRGGAYNEQFF.

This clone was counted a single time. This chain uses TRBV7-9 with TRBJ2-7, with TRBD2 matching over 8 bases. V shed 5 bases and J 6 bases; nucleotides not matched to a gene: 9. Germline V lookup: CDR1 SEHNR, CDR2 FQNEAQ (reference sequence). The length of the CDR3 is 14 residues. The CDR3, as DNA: TGTGCCAGCAGCCAATCGACCAGCGGGGGCGAGCAGTACTTC. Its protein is CASSQSTSGGEQYF.

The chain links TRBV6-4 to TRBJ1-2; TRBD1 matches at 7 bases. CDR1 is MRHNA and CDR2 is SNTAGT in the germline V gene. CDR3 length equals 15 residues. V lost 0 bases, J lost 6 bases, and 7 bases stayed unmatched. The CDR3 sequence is CASSDSPDRSDGYTF. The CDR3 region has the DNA TGTGCCAGCAGTGACTCCCCGGACAGGTCGGATGGCTACACCTTC.